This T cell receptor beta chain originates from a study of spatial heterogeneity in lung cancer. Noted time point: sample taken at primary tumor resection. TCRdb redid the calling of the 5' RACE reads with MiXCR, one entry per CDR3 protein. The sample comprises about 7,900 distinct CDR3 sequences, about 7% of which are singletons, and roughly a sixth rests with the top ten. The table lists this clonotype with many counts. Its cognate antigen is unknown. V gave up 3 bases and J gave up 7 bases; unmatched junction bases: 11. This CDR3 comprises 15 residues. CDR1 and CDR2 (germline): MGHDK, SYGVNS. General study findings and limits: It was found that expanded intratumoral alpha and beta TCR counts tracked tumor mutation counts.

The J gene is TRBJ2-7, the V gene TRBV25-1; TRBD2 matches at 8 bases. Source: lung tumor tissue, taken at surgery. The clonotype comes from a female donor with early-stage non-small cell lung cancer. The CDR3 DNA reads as TGTGCCAGCAGTGAGAGCGGGAGAGGCAGTTGGGAGCAGTACTTC. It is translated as CASSESGRGSWEQYF.